The rows below give T cell receptor beta chains drawn from one sample of a study of shared clonotypes between healthy human individuals. TCRdb keeps only in-frame clones here, not all; method: immunoSEQ multiplex PCR. The sample gives around 990,000 clones, 60% to 80% of which show up once; roughly 0.82% is in the top ten. Sequenced material: memory CD4+ T cells from PBMCs. These receptors came from a man aged 18 to 30 in good health. Some clones in this sample may be carry-over from other donors' samples. CDR3s include the opening cysteine and the closing phenylalanine or tryptophan. A D gene is named only where the DNA matches it firmly. Expanded clones are given a class, and other clones once, few, many or no size at all.

d_call j_call v_call clone_size cdr3_nt cdr3_aa
. TRBJ1-1 TRBV28 . TGTGCCAGCAGTCCGAGATTGAACACTGAAGCTTTCTTT CASSPRLNTEAFF
. TRBJ1-5 TRBV5-1 once TGCGCCAGCAGCTTGGAGGGAACTCAGCCCCAGCATTTT CASSLEGTQPQHF
TRBD2 TRBJ2-3 TRBV27 . TGTGCCAGCAGTACTTCACCGGGACTAGCGGGAGTGGATGATACGCAGTATTTT CASSTSPGLAGVDDTQYF
TRBD2 TRBJ2-1 TRBV10-1 . TGCGCCAGCAGTGAGTCGGGACTAGCGGGAGAGTGGCGGCAGTTCTTC CASSESGLAGEWRQFF
TRBD1 TRBJ1-5 TRBV19 few TGTGCCAGTAGTAGCCAGGGGGATCAGCCCCAGCATTTT CASSSQGDQPQHF
TRBD1 TRBJ1-1 TRBV28 . TGTGCCAGCAGTCAGGGGGGATCTAACACTGAAGCTTTCTTT CASSQGGSNTEAFF
TRBD1 TRBJ2-5 TRBV5-1 . TGCGCCAGCAGCTTGGGGGGACAGAGAGAGACCCAGTACTTC CASSLGGQRETQYF
. TRBJ2-7 TRBV4-2 . TGTGCCAGCAGCCAAGAGGGGGAACGCTCCTACGAGCAGTACTTC CASSQEGERSYEQYF
. TRBJ2-7 TRBV15 . TGTGCCACCAGCAGCCTCGCTGCAGGTCGGTACGAGCAGTACTTC CATSSLAAGRYEQYF
. TRBJ1-1 TRBV9 . TGTGCCAGCAGCGTAGCGGCTAGGAACACTGAAGCTTTCTTT CASSVAARNTEAFF
TRBD2 TRBJ2-7 TRBV28 . TGTGCCAGCAGTTTATTGGGACTACTCGTCCACGAGCAGTACTTC CASSLLGLLVHEQYF
TRBD1 TRBJ1-4 TRBV30 . TGTGCCTGGACCTGGACAGGGCGGGGTGGAAAACTGTTTTTT CAWTWTGRGGKLFF
. TRBJ2-5 TRBV5-1 . TGCGCCAGCAGCTCACTCCCGCAAGAGACCCAGTACTTC CASSSLPQETQYF
. TRBJ1-2 TRBV4-2 many TGTGCCAGCAGCCAACTCATAGACGGGGACGGCTACACCTTC CASSQLIDGDGYTF
TRBD1 TRBJ2-1 TRBV23-1 . TGCGCCAGCAGTCATCCGACAGGGGGCAATTCGGCTGAGCAGTTCTTC CASSHPTGGNSAEQFF